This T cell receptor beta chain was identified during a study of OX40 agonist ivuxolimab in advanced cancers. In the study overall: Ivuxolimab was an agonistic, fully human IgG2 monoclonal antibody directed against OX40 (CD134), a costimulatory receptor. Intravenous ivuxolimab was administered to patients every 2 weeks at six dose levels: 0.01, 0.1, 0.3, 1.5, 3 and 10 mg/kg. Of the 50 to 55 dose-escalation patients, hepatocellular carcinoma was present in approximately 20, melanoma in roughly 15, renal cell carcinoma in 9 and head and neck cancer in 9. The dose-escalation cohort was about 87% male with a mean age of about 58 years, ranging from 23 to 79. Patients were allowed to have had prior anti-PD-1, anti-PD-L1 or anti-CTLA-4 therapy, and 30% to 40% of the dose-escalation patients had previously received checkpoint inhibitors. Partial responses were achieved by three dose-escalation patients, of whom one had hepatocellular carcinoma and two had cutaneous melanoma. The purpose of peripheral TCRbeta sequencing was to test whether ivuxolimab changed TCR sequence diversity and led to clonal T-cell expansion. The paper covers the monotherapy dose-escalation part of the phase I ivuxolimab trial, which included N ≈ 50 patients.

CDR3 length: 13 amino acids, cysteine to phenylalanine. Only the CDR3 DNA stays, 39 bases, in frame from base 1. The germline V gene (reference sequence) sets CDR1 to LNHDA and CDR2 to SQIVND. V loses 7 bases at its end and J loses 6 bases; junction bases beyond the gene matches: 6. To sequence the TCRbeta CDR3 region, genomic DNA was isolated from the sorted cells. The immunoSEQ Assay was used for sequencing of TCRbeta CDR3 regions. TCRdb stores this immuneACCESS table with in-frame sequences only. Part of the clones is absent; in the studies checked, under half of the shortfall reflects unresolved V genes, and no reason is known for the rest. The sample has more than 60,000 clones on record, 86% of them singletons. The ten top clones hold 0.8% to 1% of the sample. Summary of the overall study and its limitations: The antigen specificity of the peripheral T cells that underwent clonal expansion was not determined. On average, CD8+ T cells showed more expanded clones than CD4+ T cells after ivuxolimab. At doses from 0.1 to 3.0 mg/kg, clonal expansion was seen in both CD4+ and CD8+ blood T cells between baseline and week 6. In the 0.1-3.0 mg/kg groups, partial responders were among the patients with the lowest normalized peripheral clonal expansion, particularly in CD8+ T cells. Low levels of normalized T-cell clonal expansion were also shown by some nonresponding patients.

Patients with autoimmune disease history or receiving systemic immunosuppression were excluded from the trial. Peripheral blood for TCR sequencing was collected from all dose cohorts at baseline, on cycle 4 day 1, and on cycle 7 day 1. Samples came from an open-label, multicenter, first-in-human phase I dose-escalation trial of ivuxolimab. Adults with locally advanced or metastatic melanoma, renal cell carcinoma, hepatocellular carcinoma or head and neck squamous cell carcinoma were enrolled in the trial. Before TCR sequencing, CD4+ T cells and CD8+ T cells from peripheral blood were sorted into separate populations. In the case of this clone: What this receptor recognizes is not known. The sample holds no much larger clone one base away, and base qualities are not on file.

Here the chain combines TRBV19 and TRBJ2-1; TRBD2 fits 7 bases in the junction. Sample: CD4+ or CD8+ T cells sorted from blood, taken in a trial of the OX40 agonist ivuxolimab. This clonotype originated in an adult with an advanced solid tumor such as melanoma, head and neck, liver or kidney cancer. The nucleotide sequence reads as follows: TGTGCCAGTAAAGAAGCGGGATCCAATGAGCAGTTCTTC. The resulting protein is CASKEAGSNEQFF.